Each of the 21 T cell receptor beta chains below was sequenced from the same sample in a study of CD8 T cells in ankylosing spondylitis. TCRdb re-called the 5' RACE reads through MiXCR, storing one row per CDR3 protein. The sample lists 150,000 to 200,000 distinct CDR3 sequences; 25% to 35% were seen once. The sequenced sample consisted of synovial fluid, either unsorted or a sorted T cell fraction (not recorded which). Receptor source: a male donor with ankylosing spondylitis.

Only a few counts were recorded for this clonotype. The V gene is TRBV27, the J gene TRBJ1-5, with 10 nucleotides matching TRBD1. Germline V gene sequence: CDR1 MNHEY, CDR2 SMNVEV (reference sequence). CDR3 length equals 15 residues. Trimming took 7 bases from V and 1 from J; bases not matched to a gene: 4. The CDR3 DNA follows: TGTGCCAGCAAGACAGGGGGCGAGAGCAATCAGCCCCAGCATTTT. Protein: CASKTGGESNQPQHF.

This chain links TRBV20-1 with TRBJ1-6, with TRBD1 as a possible D gene (6 bases). The CDR3 runs 17 residues. Germline V gene lookup returns CDR1 DFQATT and CDR2 SNEGSKA (reference sequence). V lost 5 bases, J lost 5 bases, and 22 bases lay in between. The CDR3 nucleotides read TGCAGTGCTCCGGAACTTTTTCAGGGGCTTAATAATTCACCCCTCCACTTT. This gives the protein CSAPELFQGLNNSPLHF.

J is TRBJ2-5 and V is TRBV6-6, with D perhaps matching TRBD1 or TRBD2 (5 bases each). The CDR3 sequence is 13 residues long. Germline-derived CDR1 and CDR2 are MNHNY and SVGAGI (reference sequence). Trimming took off 7 bases at V and 4 bases at J, with 13 bases between the two ends. CDR3 sequence reads: CASNTRGRETQYF. The CDR3 nucleotides are TGTGCCAGCAATACCCGGGGCCGAGAGACCCAGTACTTC.

V is TRBV5-1 and J is TRBJ2-5, with D unresolved. Germline V gives CDR1 SGHRS, CDR2 YFSETQ. The germline V and J ends were trimmed by 4 bases and 5 bases, with 18 bases remaining between them. CDR3 size: 15 residues. The CDR3 spells CASSQNPPLQETQYF. For the CDR3, the DNA is TGCGCCAGCAGCCAAAACCCCCCCTTACAGGAGACCCAGTACTTC.

This clonotype was recorded many times. The J gene is TRBJ2-3, the V gene TRBV20-1, with D unresolved. The CDR3 runs 13 residues. Per the germline V gene, CDR1 is DFQATT and CDR2 is SNEGSKA (reference sequence). Trimming removed 5 bases from V and 5 bases from J, with 14 bases in between. CDR3 loop: CSAPGLGIDTQYF. DNA of the CDR3: TGCAGTGCTCCAGGATTAGGAATAGATACGCAGTATTTT.

In its sample, this clonotype was seen once. This CDR3 reads CASSLVDRTYEQYF. CDR3 sequence (DNA): TGTGCCAGCAGTTTGGTGGACAGAACCTACGAGCAGTACTTC. The chain couples TRBV28 to TRBJ2-7; D is perhaps TRBD1 (6 bases). The germline CDR1 and CDR2 sequences are MDHEN and SYDVKM. The CDR3 is 14 amino acids. V was clipped by 3 bases and J by 2 bases, with 11 bases between them. Combining the CDR3 with reference TRBV28 and TRBJ2-7 gives the whole variable domain DVKVTQSSRYLVKRTGEKVFLECVQDMDHENMFWYRQDPGLGLRLIYFSYDVKMKEKGDIPEGYSVSREKKERFSLILESASTNQTSMYLCASSLVDRTYEQYFGPGTRLTVT.

In this sample, this clonotype turned up many times. This chain connects TRBV7-8 to TRBJ1-1, with D unresolved. There are 14 residues in the CDR3. The V gene lost 2 bases and the J gene lost 1 base, with 8 bases spanning the gap. Germline CDR1 is SGHVS and CDR2 is FQNEAQ. The CDR3 region is CASSLSFENTEAFF. Here the CDR3 DNA reads TGTGCCAGCAGCTTAAGCTTCGAGAACACTGAAGCTTTCTTT.

This clonotype turned up a few times. This chain links TRBV28 with TRBJ2-2; D may match TRBD1 or TRBD2 (5 bases each). The CDR3 has 15 amino acids. Germline values: CDR1 MDHEN, CDR2 SYDVKM. The V and J ends lost 4 bases and 9 bases respectively, with 18 bases between them. CDR3 amino acids: CASSSPGHRDRELFF. The CDR3 region has the DNA TGTGCCAGCAGTTCCCCGGGGCACCGGGACCGGGAGCTGTTTTTT.

In its sample, this clonotype was seen a few times. The chain has TRBV28 and TRBJ1-2; 8 bases align to TRBD1. From germline, CDR1 is MDHEN and CDR2 SYDVKM. V dropped 5 bases and J dropped 7; count of bases not matched to a gene: 21. The CDR3 is 18 residues long. As DNA, the CDR3 is TGTGCCAGCAGTGGGGGCTCGGCAGGGGGCGTAGAAGGGTCTGGCTACACCTTC. Protein product: CASSGGSAGGVEGSGYTF.

V and J are TRBV7-2 and TRBJ1-3; tentative D call: TRBD1 (5 bases). The CDR3 totals 13 residues. CDR1 and CDR2 (germline): SGHTA, FQGNSA. Trimming left V 4 bases short and J 7 bases short, with 11 bases between. The CDR3, as DNA: TGTGCCAGCAGCTATGCGGGGACTAACACCATATATTTT. Its translation: CASSYAGTNTIYF.

V and J are TRBV14 and TRBJ1-2, with a possible D match to TRBD1 (5 bases). Trimming took off 1 base at V and 0 bases at J, with 18 bases between the two ends. This CDR3 region has 18 residues. Germline CDR1 SGHDN, CDR2 FVKESK. The DNA for the CDR3 is TGTGCCAGCAGCCAAGGTCAGTGGCAGGGTCCTCCTAACTATGGCTACACCTTC. Its translation: CASSQGQWQGPPNYGYTF.

This clonotype was seen ten or more times. The chain is built from TRBV29-1 and TRBJ1-2; D gene unclear. V shed 7 bases and J shed 1 base, with 13 bases lying between them. The length of the CDR3 is 13 residues. CDR1 and CDR2 (germline): SQVTM, ANQGSEA. CDR3: CSATTELNYGYTF. The DNA for the CDR3 is TGCAGCGCCACCACGGAGCTTAACTATGGCTACACCTTC.

V and J are TRBV3-1 and TRBJ2-3, with D possibly matching TRBD1 (5 bases). V lost 0 bases and J lost 6, with 7 bases in between. Germline V gene sequence: CDR1 LGHDT, CDR2 YNNKEL (reference sequence). The CDR3 contains 13 residues. The CDR3 loop is CASSQESGDTQYF. CDR3 sequence (DNA): TGTGCCAGCAGCCAAGAGTCAGGGGATACGCAGTATTTT.

This clonotype is categorized as medium-sized. The chain couples TRBV4-2 to TRBJ2-5, with D perhaps TRBD1 (6 bases). This CDR3 has 17 amino acids. V lost 4 bases to trimming and J lost 1 base, with 19 bases between them. CDR1 and CDR2 (germline): LGHNA, YNFKEQ. CDR3 sequence (DNA): TGTGCCAGCAGCCGTATGGGGGATTCAGGGGCCCAAGAGACCCAGTACTTC. Its translation is CASSRMGDSGAQETQYF.

The chain links TRBV20-1 to TRBJ2-1, with 8 nucleotides matching TRBD2. V dropped 4 bases and J dropped 3; count of bases not matched to a gene: 11. The CDR3 is made up of 16 amino acids. The germline V gene encodes CDR1 DFQATT and CDR2 SNEGSKA (reference sequence). The CDR3 nucleotides are TGCAGTGCTATCGGGGGGGCTGGAAGCAACTACAATGAGCAGTTCTTC. Protein product: CSAIGGAGSNYNEQFF.

This clonotype was observed a handful of times. The chain recombines TRBV25-1 with TRBJ2-3; 12 bases line up with TRBD2. V trimming: 2 bases; J trimming: 4 bases; junction bases outside the gene matches: 7. Germline CDR1 is MGHDK and CDR2 is SYGVNS. This CDR3 comprises 17 residues. CDR3 sequence (DNA): TGTGCCAGCAGTGAAAGCAGACTAGCGGGAGTAGCAGATACGCAGTATTTT. Amino acids: CASSESRLAGVADTQYF.

The table lists this clonotype with a few counts. The V call is TRBV6-5, the J call TRBJ1-3; D possibly corresponds to TRBD1 (5 bases). Trimming cost V 2 bases and J 0 bases, with 5 bases left between them. This CDR3 is built from 14 residues. CDR1 is MNHEY, CDR2 SVGAGI, per germline. For the CDR3, the DNA is TGTGCCAGCAGTTACGACAGCTCTGGAAACACCATATATTTT. Amino acids: CASSYDSSGNTIYF.

This clonotype was counted between two and nine times. The chain recombines TRBV7-3 with TRBJ1-6; 7 bases line up with TRBD1. The trim removed 10 bases at V and 6 bases at J, leaving 9 bases unmatched. Germline-derived CDR1 and CDR2 are SGHTA and FQGTGA. The CDR3 sequence is 14 residues long. The CDR3 region is CATSTGTANSPLHF. DNA for the CDR3: TGTGCCACCTCTACCGGGACAGCTAATTCACCCCTCCACTTT.

The chain uses TRBV20-1 and TRBJ1-2, with 8 bases identical to TRBD1. In germline, CDR1 is DFQATT, CDR2 SNEGSKA (reference sequence). The CDR3 covers 15 residues. Trimming at V came to 6 bases and at J to 5 bases, leaving 14 bases not matched to a gene. CDR3 in DNA: TGCAGTGCCGTTATGCCCGGACAGGGAAAGTATGGCTACACCTTC. Protein product: CSAVMPGQGKYGYTF.

Worth noting for this clonotype: A junction end diverges from the germline sequence, so it may reflect a read error. V gene TRBV29-1 combines with J gene TRBJ1-1; D unresolved. The CDR3 is made up of 10 amino acids. CDR1 and CDR2 (germline): SQVTM, ANQGSEA. CDR3 region: CSVEDLKADF. CDR3 in DNA: TGCAGCGTTGAAGATCTGAAGGCGGACTTT.

V is TRBV27 and J is TRBJ2-1, with no clear D. The CDR3 totals 14 residues. Germline V CDR1 and CDR2: MNHEY, SMNVEV (reference sequence). The V end lost 2 bases, the J end lost 4 bases, and 9 bases lay between the germline ends. In DNA, the CDR3 is TGTGCCAGCAGTTTAAGGCTACCTTACAATGAGCAGTTCTTC. Its translation: CASSLRLPYNEQFF.